This T cell receptor beta chain derives from a study of blood T cell repertoires in COVID-19. Across the whole study: Cohort 3 recovered donors had two negative PCRs, clearance, or symptom resolution. From the United States, Italy and Spain came samples of acute and convalescent COVID-19.

Participants were placed into cohorts based on the clinical history they reported. V was pared by 6 bases and J by 3 bases, with 18 bases between. The germline CDR1 and CDR2 sequences are MDHEN and SYDVKM. This CDR3 region has 15 residues. Profiled with immunoSEQ multiplex PCR; TCRdb holds only in-frame clones, not every one. The table includes a few hundred thousand clones, 70% to 90% detected once. The sequence derives from a woman aged 60-75 years in a cohort exposed to, infected with or recovered from COVID-19 (not recorded which). The chain joins TRBV28 to TRBJ2-7; tentative D call: TRBD1 (6 bases). Sequences were obtained from PBMCs or T cells enriched from blood (not recorded which). CDR3: CASRSRQVNYYEQYF. The CDR3 coding sequence is TGTGCCAGCAGGAGTAGACAGGTGAATTACTACGAGCAGTACTTC.